These 8 T cell receptor beta chains share one sample of origin, sequenced in a study of T cells in Graves' hyperthyroidism and ophthalmopathy. Using RNA transcripts as the source, TCR beta CDR3 regions were amplified. Primed by the HTBI set, a first-round RT-PCR was run on the TCR CDR3. One entry per CDR3 protein results from TCRdb running MiXCR on the multiplex PCR reads. Among about 480,000 distinct CDR3 sequences listed, approximately 22% were seen once. Sequencing was carried out using blood. These receptor sequences come from a woman in her 70s with Graves' ophthalmopathy.

This clonotype was found many times. This sequence joins TRBV6-1 and TRBJ1-5; tentative D call: TRBD1 (6 bases). Trimming cost V 9 bases and J 6 bases, with 15 bases left between them. The CDR3 runs to 13 residues. Germline V gene data show CDR1 as MNHNS and CDR2 as SASEGT. The CDR3 reads CASTQTGPQPQHF. In DNA, the CDR3 is TGTGCCAGTACTCAAACAGGGCCTCAGCCCCAGCATTTT.

This clonotype was recorded a few times. The chain's CDR3 is CASNDLGQGNQPQHF. The DNA for the CDR3 is TGCGCCAGCAACGACCTAGGACAGGGGAATCAGCCCCAGCATTTT. V is TRBV10-2 and J is TRBJ1-5; 9 positions match TRBD1. The CDR3 has 15 residues. Germline V lookup: CDR1 WSHSY, CDR2 SAAADI. V was clipped by 7 bases and J by 4 bases; unmatched bases: 8.

This clonotype was detected a few times. This rearrangement joins TRBV30 to TRBJ2-2, with D uncertain. Trimming shortened V by 2 bases and J by 7 bases, and 14 bases separated the two germline ends. Germline loops: CDR1 GTSNPN, CDR2 SVGIG (reference sequence). The CDR3 loop spans 14 amino acids. CDR3 DNA: TGTGCCTGGAGTATCGGTAGCCTCGGCGGGGAGCTGTTTTTT. Its translation is CAWSIGSLGGELFF.

There are a few counts of this clonotype. V gene TRBV9 combines with J gene TRBJ2-1, with TRBD2 identical over 11 bases. CDR1 and CDR2 (germline): SGDLS, YYNGEE. The CDR3 sequence is 15 residues long. V trimming: 3 bases; J trimming: 8 bases; junction bases outside the gene matches: 7. The CDR3 bases are TGTGCCAGCAGCGCGATAGCGGGAGGGATCTATGAGCAGTTCTTC. It translates to CASSAIAGGIYEQFF.

The rearrangement joins TRBV20-1 to TRBJ2-1, with 14 nucleotides matching TRBD2. V shed 5 bases and J 2 bases; nucleotides not matched to a gene: 8. This CDR3 is 17 amino acids long. The germline V gene encodes CDR1 DFQATT and CDR2 SNEGSKA (reference sequence). The CDR3 reads CSAGGTSGSGPYNEQFF. DNA for the CDR3: TGCAGTGCTGGCGGGACTAGCGGGAGTGGCCCCTACAATGAGCAGTTCTTC.

This clonotype was observed a handful of times. The chain couples TRBV28 to TRBJ2-1; TRBD2 aligns across 10 bases. The CDR3 length is 17 residues. The V gene end was trimmed by 8 bases and the J gene end by 8 bases; junction bases not matched to a gene: 18. Germline V gene data show CDR1 as MDHEN and CDR2 as SYDVKM. DNA for the CDR3: TGTGCCAGCGTACACCCGAGAGGGGCTAGCGGGAGCCATGAGCAGTTCTTC. Translation gives CASVHPRGASGSHEQFF. Filled out from reference TRBV28 and TRBJ2-1, the complete variable domain reads DVKVTQSSRYLVKRTGEKVFLECVQDMDHENMFWYRQDPGLGLRLIYFSYDVKMKEKGDIPEGYSVSREKKERFSLILESASTNQTSMYLCASVHPRGASGSHEQFFGPGTRLTVL.

This clonotype was recorded many times. This sequence joins TRBV11-2 and TRBJ1-4; 12 positions match TRBD1. J was trimmed by 8 bases and V by 5 bases; bases with no gene match: 3. The CDR3 consists of 14 residues. Germline CDR1 is SGHAT and CDR2 is FQNNGV. CDR3 in amino acids: CASSAGTGGEKLFF. CDR3 sequence (DNA): TGTGCCAGCAGCGCCGGGACAGGGGGCGAAAAACTGTTTTTT.

The V call is TRBV30, the J call TRBJ1-6; D is unresolved. There are 14 residues in the CDR3. Trimming left V 0 bases short and J 8 bases short, with 11 bases between. CDR1 is GTSNPN, CDR2 SVGIG, per germline (reference sequence). This chain's CDR3 is CAWSVSDLHSPLHF. The CDR3, as DNA: TGTGCCTGGAGTGTTTCGGACCTTCATTCACCCCTCCACTTT.